The following is a T cell receptor (beta chain) sequence with its context. This sample is drawn from a study of blood T cell repertoires in COVID-19. Study summary: T cells, B-cell-depleted T cells, or PBMCs supplied cDNA or gDNA.

The CDR3 runs to 16 residues. Germline CDR1 SGHTA, CDR2 FQGNSA. V gave up 3 bases and J gave up 5 bases, with 19 bases separating them. Original processing notes: The authors estimated nucleated cell counts from reference gene primer amplification. Data came from immunoSEQ multiplex PCR; TCRdb stores just in-frame clones and leaves some out. V, J and clone size were drawn from that table, and D and trimming were deduced from the DNA. The repertoire holds a few hundred thousand clones, 92% seen once, with about a fifth in the top ten. Each participant's cohort was designated according to participant-reported clinical history. Donors of Cohort 3 who recovered were those that had two negative PCRs, clearance, or symptom resolution.

This chain links TRBV7-2 with TRBJ2-5; D gene ambiguous. The sample taken for sequencing was PBMCs or T cells enriched from blood (not recorded which). This sequence was found in a woman in her 30s who had recovered from COVID-19. CDR3 in DNA: TGTGCCAGCAGCTTTGAGTTTGTTGGTAGCTGGGAGACCCAGTACTTC. Translated, it gives CASSFEFVGSWETQYF.